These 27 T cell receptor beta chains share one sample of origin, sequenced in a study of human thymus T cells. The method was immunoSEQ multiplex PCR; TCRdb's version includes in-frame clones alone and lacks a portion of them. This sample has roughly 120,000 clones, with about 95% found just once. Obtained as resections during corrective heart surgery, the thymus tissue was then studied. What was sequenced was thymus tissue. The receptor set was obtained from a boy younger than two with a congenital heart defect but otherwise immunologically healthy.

The CDR3 is CASSLSLGTGKKLTYEQYF. The CDR3 DNA reads as TGCGCCAGCAGCCTGAGCCTCGGGACAGGGAAGAAATTAACATACGAGCAGTACTTC. The chain couples TRBV4-1 to TRBJ2-7; 9 bases line up with TRBD1. V lost 4 bases, J lost 4 bases, and 20 bases stayed unmatched. This CDR3 is built from 19 residues. Germline V gene data show CDR1 as MGHRA and CDR2 as YSYEKL.

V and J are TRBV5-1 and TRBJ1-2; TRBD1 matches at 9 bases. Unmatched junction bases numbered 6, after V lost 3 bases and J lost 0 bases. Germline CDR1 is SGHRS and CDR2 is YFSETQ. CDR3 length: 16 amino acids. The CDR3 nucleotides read TGCGCCAGCAGCTGGACAGGGGTACCAGCTAACTATGGCTACACCTTC. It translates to CASSWTGVPANYGYTF.

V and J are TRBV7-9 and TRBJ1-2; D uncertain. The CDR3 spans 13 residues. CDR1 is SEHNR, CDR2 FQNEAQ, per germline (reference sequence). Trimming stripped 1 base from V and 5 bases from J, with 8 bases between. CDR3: CASSLGTEYGYTF. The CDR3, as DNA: TGTGCCAGCAGCTTAGGGACGGAGTATGGCTACACCTTC.

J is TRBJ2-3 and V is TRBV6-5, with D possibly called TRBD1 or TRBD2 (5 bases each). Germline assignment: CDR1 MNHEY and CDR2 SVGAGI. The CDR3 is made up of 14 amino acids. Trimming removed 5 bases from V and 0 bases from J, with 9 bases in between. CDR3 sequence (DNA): TGTGCCAGCAGTATGGGACCAAGCACAGATACGCAGTATTTT. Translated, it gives CASSMGPSTDTQYF.

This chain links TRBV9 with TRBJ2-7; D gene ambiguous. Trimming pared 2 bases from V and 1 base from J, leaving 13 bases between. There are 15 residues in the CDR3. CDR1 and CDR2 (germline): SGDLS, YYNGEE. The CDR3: CASSVPTTESYEQYF. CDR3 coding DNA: TGTGCCAGCAGCGTCCCTACGACTGAGTCCTACGAGCAGTACTTC.

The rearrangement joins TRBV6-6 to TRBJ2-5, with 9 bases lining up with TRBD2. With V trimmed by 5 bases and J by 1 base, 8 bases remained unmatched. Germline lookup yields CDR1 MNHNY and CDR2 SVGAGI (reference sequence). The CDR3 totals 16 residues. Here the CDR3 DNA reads TGTGCCAGCAGTGGCCTGGCTAGCGGGGTCCAAGAGACCCAGTACTTC. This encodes CASSGLASGVQETQYF.

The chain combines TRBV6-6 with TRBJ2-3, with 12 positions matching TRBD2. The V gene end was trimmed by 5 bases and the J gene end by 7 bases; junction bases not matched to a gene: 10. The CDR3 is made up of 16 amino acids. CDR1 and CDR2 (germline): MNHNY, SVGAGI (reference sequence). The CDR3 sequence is CASSPKTSGGPYTQYF. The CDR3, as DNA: TGTGCCAGCAGTCCCAAGACTAGCGGGGGCCCGTATACGCAGTATTTT.

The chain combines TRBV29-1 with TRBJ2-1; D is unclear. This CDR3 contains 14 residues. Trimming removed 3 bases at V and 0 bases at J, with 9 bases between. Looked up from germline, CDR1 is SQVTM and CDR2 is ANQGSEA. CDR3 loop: CSVDYGDSYNEQFF. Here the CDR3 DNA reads TGCAGCGTTGATTATGGGGACTCCTACAATGAGCAGTTCTTC.

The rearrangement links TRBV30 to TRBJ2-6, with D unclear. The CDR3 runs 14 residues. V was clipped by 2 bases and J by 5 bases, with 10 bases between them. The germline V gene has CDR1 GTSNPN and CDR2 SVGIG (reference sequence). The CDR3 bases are TGTGCCTGGAGTCGGAGACGGAGGGCCAACGTCCTGACTTTC. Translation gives CAWSRRRRANVLTF.

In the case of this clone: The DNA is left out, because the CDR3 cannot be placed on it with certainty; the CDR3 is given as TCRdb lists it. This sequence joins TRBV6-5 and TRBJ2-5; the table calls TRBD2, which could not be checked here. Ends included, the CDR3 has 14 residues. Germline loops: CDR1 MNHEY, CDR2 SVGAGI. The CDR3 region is CASSSSTRGETQYF.

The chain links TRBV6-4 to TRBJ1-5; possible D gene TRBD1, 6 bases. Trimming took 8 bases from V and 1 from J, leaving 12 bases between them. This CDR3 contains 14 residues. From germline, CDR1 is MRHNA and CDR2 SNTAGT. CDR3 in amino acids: CASVGQTSNQPQHF. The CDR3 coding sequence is TGTGCCAGCGTTGGACAGACAAGCAATCAGCCCCAGCATTTT.

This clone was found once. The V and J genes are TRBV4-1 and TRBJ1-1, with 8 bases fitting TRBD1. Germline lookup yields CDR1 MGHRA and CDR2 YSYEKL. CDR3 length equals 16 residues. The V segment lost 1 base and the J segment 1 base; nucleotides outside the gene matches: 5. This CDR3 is CASSQARGRRNTEAFF. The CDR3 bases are TGCGCCAGCAGCCAAGCCAGGGGGCGGAGGAACACTGAAGCTTTCTTT.

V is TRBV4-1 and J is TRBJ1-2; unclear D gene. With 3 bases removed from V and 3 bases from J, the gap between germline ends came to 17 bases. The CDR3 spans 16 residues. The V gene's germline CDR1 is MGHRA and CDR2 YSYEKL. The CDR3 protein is CASSHREEEWDYGYTF. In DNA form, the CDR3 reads TGCGCCAGCAGCCATCGGGAGGAGGAATGGGACTATGGCTACACCTTC.

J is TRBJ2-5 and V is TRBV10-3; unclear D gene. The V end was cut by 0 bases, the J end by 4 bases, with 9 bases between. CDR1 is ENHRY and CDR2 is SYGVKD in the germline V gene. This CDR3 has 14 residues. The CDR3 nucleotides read TGTGCCATCAGTGAGTCTAAGGACCGAGAGACCCAGTACTTC. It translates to CAISESKDRETQYF.

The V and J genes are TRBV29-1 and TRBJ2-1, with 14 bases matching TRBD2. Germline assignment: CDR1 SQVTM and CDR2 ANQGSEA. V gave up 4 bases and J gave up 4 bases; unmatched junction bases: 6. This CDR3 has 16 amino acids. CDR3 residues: CSVVRTSGGNYNEQFF. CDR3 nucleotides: TGCAGCGTTGTGCGGACTAGCGGGGGGAATTACAATGAGCAGTTCTTC.

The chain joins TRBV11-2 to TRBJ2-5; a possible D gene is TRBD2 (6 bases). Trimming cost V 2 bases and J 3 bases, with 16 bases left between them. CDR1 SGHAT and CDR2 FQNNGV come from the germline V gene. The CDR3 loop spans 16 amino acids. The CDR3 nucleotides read TGTGCCAGCAGCTTAATAGCGGTCGATCAAAAAGAGACCCAGTACTTC. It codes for CASSLIAVDQKETQYF.

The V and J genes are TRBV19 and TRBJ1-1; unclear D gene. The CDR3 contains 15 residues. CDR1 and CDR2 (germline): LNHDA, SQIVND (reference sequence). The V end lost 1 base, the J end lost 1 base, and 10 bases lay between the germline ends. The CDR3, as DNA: TGTGCCAGTAGTATAGGACCTGCCCCGAACACTGAAGCTTTCTTT. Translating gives CASSIGPAPNTEAFF. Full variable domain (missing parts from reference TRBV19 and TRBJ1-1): DGGITQSPKYLFRKEGQNVTLSCEQNLNHDAMYWYRQDPGQGLRLIYYSQIVNDFQKGDIAEGYSVSREKKESFPLTVTSAQKNPTAFYLCASSIGPAPNTEAFFGQGTRLTVV.

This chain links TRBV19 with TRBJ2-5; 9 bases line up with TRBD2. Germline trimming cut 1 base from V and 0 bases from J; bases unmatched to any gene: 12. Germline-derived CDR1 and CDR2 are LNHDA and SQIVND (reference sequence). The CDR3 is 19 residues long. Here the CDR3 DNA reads TGTGCCAGTAGTATAGTAGAGGGAATAGGCGGGGGGGACCAAGAGACCCAGTACTTC. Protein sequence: CASSIVEGIGGGDQETQYF.

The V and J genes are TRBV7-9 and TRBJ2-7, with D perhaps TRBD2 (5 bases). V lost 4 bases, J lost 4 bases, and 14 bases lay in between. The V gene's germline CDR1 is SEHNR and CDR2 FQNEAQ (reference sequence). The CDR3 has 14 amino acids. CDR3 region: CASSSGKRSYEQYF. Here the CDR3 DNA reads TGTGCCAGCAGCTCCGGGAAGAGGTCTTACGAGCAGTACTTC.

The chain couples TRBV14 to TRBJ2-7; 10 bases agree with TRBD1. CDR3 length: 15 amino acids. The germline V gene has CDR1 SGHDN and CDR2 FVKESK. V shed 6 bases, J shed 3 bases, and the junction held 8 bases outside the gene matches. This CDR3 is CASSCDRGPYYEQYF. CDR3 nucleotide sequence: TGTGCCAGCAGTTGCGACAGGGGGCCCTACTACGAGCAGTACTTC.

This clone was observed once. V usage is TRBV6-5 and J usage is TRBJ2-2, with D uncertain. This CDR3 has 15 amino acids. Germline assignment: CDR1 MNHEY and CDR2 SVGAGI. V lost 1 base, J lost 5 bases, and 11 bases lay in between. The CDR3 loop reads CASSYLGPHTGELFF. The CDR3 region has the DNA TGTGCCAGCAGTTACTTGGGCCCTCATACCGGGGAGCTGTTTTTT.

The CDR3 spells CASSQKWSGDTQYF. For the CDR3, the DNA is TGCGCCAGCAGCCAAAAGTGGTCGGGAGATACGCAGTATTTT. The chain joins TRBV4-3 to TRBJ2-3; D gene ambiguous. This CDR3 contains 14 residues. V lost 2 bases to trimming and J lost 5 bases, with 11 bases between them. The germline V gene encodes CDR1 LGHNA and CDR2 YSLEER.

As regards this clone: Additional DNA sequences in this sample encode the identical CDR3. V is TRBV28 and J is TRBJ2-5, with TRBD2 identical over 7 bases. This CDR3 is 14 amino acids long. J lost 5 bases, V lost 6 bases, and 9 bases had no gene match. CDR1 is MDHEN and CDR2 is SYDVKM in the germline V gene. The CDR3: CASSLWGGGETQYF. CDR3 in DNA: TGTGCCAGCAGCCTCTGGGGGGGTGGGGAGACCCAGTACTTC.

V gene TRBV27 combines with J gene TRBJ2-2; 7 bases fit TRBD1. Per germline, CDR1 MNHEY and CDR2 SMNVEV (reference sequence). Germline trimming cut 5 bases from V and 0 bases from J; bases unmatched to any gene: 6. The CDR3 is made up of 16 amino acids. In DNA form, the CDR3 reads TGTGCCAGCAGTACCTGGACAGGATCGAACACCGGGGAGCTGTTTTTT. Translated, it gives CASSTWTGSNTGELFF.

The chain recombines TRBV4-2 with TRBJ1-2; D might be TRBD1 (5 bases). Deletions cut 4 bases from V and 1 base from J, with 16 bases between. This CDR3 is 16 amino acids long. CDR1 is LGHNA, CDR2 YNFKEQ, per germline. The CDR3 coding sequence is TGTGCCAGCAGCCGCTCTATACAGGAGATTAACTATGGCTACACCTTC. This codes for CASSRSIQEINYGYTF.

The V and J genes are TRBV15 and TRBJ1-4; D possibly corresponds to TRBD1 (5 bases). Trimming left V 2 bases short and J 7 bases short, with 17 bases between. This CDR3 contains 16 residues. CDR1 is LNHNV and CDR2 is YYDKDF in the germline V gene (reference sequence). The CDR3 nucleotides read TGTGCCACCAGCAGACATCCGGGGAGGGGTATTGAAAAACTGTTTTTT. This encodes CATSRHPGRGIEKLFF.

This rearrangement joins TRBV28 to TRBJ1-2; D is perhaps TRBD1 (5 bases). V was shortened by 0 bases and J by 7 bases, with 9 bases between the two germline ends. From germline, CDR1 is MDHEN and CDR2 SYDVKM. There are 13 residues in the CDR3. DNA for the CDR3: TGTGCCAGCAGTTTATGGGGGCCTGGTGGCTACACCTTC. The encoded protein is CASSLWGPGGYTF.